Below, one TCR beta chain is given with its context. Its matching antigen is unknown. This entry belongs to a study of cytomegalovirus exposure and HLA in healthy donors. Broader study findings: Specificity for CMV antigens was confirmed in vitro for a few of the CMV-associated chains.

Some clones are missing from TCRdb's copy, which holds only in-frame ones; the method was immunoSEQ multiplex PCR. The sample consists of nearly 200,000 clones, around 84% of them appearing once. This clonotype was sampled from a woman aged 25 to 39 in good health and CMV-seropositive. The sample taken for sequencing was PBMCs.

The CDR3 sequence is CASSLVAGGFEQYF. CDR3 DNA: TGTGCCAGCAGCTTAGTCGCAGGGGGCTTCGAGCAGTACTTC. This chain connects TRBV11-2 to TRBJ2-7; 8 nucleotides align to TRBD1. Germline CDR1 is SGHAT and CDR2 is FQNNGV. V lost 1 base and J lost 6; bases outside the gene matches: 5. The CDR3 is made up of 14 amino acids.